This entry concerns a single T cell receptor beta chain. TCRdb keeps only in-frame clones here, not all; method: immunoSEQ multiplex PCR. The sample carries over 75,000 clones, around 80% recorded once. This entry belongs to a study of blood T cell repertoires in COVID-19. The CDR3 runs to 14 residues. The V and J ends lost 6 bases and 6 bases respectively, with 17 bases between them. The germline gives CDR1 SGHTA, CDR2 FQGNSA. The sequence was obtained from a woman of 80 years or more with active or convalescent COVID-19. Sequencing was performed on peripheral blood. The chain is built from TRBV7-2 and TRBJ1-1; D might be TRBD1 (5 bases). CDR3 in amino acids: CASSSQGGLSEAFF. The CDR3 nucleotides read TGTGCCAGCAGTTCGCAGGGCGGCCTCTCTGAAGCTTTCTTT. The full variable domain, with the rest looked up from reference TRBV7-2 and TRBJ1-1, is GAGVSQSPSNKVTEKGKDVELRCDPISGHTALYWYRQSLGQGLEFLIYFQGNSAPDKSGLPSDRFSAERTGGSVSTLTIQRTQQEDSAVYLCASSSQGGLSEAFFGQGTRLTVV.